This is a list of T cell receptor beta chains from one sample in a study of cytomegalovirus exposure and HLA in healthy donors. TCRdb's table, derived via immunoSEQ multiplex PCR, lists solely in-frame clones and lacks some. The profile shows 100,000 to 150,000 clones, around two thirds of them singletons. The sample taken for sequencing was PBMCs. The receptors derive from a human donor in good health. The CDR3 runs from the conserved cysteine through the conserved F or W. A D gene is named only where the DNA matches it firmly. Only part of the rows carry a size: once, few, many, or a class if the clone is expanded.

d_call: TRBD1; clone_size: -; v_call: TRBV11-2; j_call: TRBJ1-6; cdr3_aa: CASSRNLGQIRPPLHF; cdr3_nt: TGTGCCAGCAGCCGTAACCTGGGACAGATAAGGCCACCCCTCCACTTT
d_call: TRBD1; clone_size: once; v_call: TRBV5-4; j_call: TRBJ2-3; cdr3_aa: CASSLGGGQGADTQYF; cdr3_nt: TGTGCTAGCAGCTTGGGGGGAGGACAGGGGGCAGATACGCAGTATTTT
d_call: -; clone_size: -; v_call: TRBV28; j_call: TRBJ1-1; cdr3_aa: CASSLLPVNTEAFF; cdr3_nt: TGTGCCAGCAGTTTACTCCCGGTGAACACTGAAGCTTTCTTT
d_call: -; clone_size: -; v_call: TRBV27; j_call: TRBJ1-5; cdr3_aa: CASSWRVNQPQHF; cdr3_nt: TGTGCCAGCAGCTGGCGGGTCAATCAGCCCCAGCATTTT
d_call: TRBD1; clone_size: -; v_call: TRBV5-1; j_call: TRBJ1-2; cdr3_aa: CASSLDRGLVYGYTF; cdr3_nt: TGCGCCAGCAGTTTGGACAGGGGGCTTGTCTATGGCTACACCTTC
d_call: -; clone_size: -; v_call: TRBV18; j_call: TRBJ2-3; cdr3_aa: CASSPPTDTQYF; cdr3_nt: TGTGCCAGCTCACCTCCAACAGATACGCAGTATTTT
d_call: -; clone_size: -; v_call: TRBV7-2; j_call: TRBJ2-1; cdr3_aa: CASSFKYSGNEQFF; cdr3_nt: TGTGCCAGCAGCTTTAAATATAGTGGCAATGAGCAGTTCTTC
d_call: TRBD2; clone_size: few; v_call: TRBV7-9; j_call: TRBJ2-7; cdr3_aa: CASSLGDLAGYEQYF; cdr3_nt: TGTGCCAGCAGCTTAGGCGACCTAGCGGGCTACGAGCAGTACTTC
d_call: -; clone_size: -; v_call: TRBV5-1; j_call: TRBJ2-2; cdr3_aa: CASSLGTSAGELFF; cdr3_nt: TGCGCCAGCAGCTTGGGCACCAGTGCCGGGGAGCTGTTTTTT
d_call: -; clone_size: -; v_call: TRBV7-9; j_call: TRBJ1-2; cdr3_aa: CASRRGEGNYGYTF; cdr3_nt: TGTGCCAGCAGGCGGGGGGAGGGGAACTATGGCTACACCTTC
d_call: TRBD2; clone_size: -; v_call: TRBV5-1; j_call: TRBJ2-1; cdr3_aa: CASSTTGASGGASEQFF; cdr3_nt: TGCGCCAGCAGCACAACAGGGGCTAGCGGGGGGGCCAGTGAGCAGTTCTTC
d_call: -; clone_size: -; v_call: TRBV7-7; j_call: TRBJ2-7; cdr3_aa: CASSLTSEGYEQYF; cdr3_nt: TGTGCTAGCAGCTTAACCTCGGAGGGCTACGAGCAGTACTTC
d_call: TRBD2; clone_size: -; v_call: TRBV2; j_call: TRBJ2-1; cdr3_aa: CASRTSGSNEQFF; cdr3_nt: TGTGCCAGCAGGACTAGCGGGAGCAATGAGCAGTTCTTC
d_call: -; clone_size: few; v_call: TRBV5-8; j_call: TRBJ1-1; cdr3_aa: CASSLALSEAFF; cdr3_nt: TGTGCCAGCAGCTTGGCCTTATCTGAAGCTTTCTTT
d_call: -; clone_size: -; v_call: TRBV19; j_call: TRBJ2-1; cdr3_aa: CASKRTVSSYNEQFF; cdr3_nt: TGTGCCAGTAAGCGGACTGTCTCCTCCTACAATGAGCAGTTCTTC
d_call: TRBD1; clone_size: few; v_call: TRBV27; j_call: TRBJ1-2; cdr3_aa: CASSLSPTGRLYGYTF; cdr3_nt: TGTGCCAGCAGTTTATCCCCGACAGGGCGGCTCTATGGCTACACCTTC
d_call: -; clone_size: few; v_call: TRBV30; j_call: TRBJ1-1; cdr3_aa: CAWSAGRGTEAFF; cdr3_nt: TGTGCCTGGAGTGCGGGCAGGGGCACTGAAGCTTTCTTT
d_call: TRBD2; clone_size: -; v_call: TRBV4-3; j_call: TRBJ2-1; cdr3_aa: CASSQSGRAYNEQFF; cdr3_nt: TGCGCCAGCAGCCAAAGCGGGAGAGCCTACAATGAGCAGTTCTTC
d_call: -; clone_size: once; v_call: TRBV28; j_call: TRBJ2-3; cdr3_aa: CASSLFRGDTQYF; cdr3_nt: TGTGCCAGCAGTTTATTTCGCGGAGATACGCAGTATTTT
d_call: -; clone_size: -; v_call: TRBV6-5; j_call: TRBJ1-3; cdr3_aa: CASSPLILGNTIYF; cdr3_nt: TGTGCCAGCAGTCCCTTAATCTTAGGAAACACCATATATTTT
d_call: -; clone_size: -; v_call: TRBV27; j_call: TRBJ1-3; cdr3_aa: CASSSLGEGRTGNTIYF; cdr3_nt: TGTGCCAGCAGTTCGCTGGGGGAGGGGAGAACTGGAAACACCATATATTTT
d_call: TRBD2; clone_size: -; v_call: TRBV5-6; j_call: TRBJ2-7; cdr3_aa: CASGQGTRGSEQYF; cdr3_nt: TGTGCCAGCGGCCAAGGGACTAGGGGGTCCGAGCAGTACTTC
d_call: -; clone_size: -; v_call: TRBV6-1; j_call: TRBJ2-7; cdr3_aa: CASSEALLGREQYF; cdr3_nt: TGTGCCAGCAGTGAAGCGCTTCTAGGAAGGGAGCAGTACTTC
d_call: TRBD1; clone_size: few; v_call: TRBV14; j_call: TRBJ1-2; cdr3_aa: CASSQEGQGRQGYTF; cdr3_nt: TGTGCCAGCAGCCAAGAGGGACAGGGGAGGCAGGGCTACACCTTC
d_call: TRBD2; clone_size: -; v_call: TRBV5-1; j_call: TRBJ2-1; cdr3_aa: CASSPPGLARNEQFF; cdr3_nt: TGCGCCAGCAGCCCTCCGGGACTAGCGAGAAATGAGCAGTTCTTC
d_call: TRBD1; clone_size: -; v_call: TRBV7-9; j_call: TRBJ2-5; cdr3_aa: CASSLGQLGETQYF; cdr3_nt: TGTGCCAGCAGCCTGGGACAGCTGGGGGAGACCCAGTACTTC
d_call: -; clone_size: -; v_call: TRBV4-2; j_call: TRBJ2-7; cdr3_aa: CASSQGGERGYEQYF; cdr3_nt: TGTGCCAGCAGCCAAGGAGGGGAGAGGGGGTACGAGCAGTACTTC